These 29 T cell receptor beta chains were sequenced from one sample in a study of neoadjuvant anti-PD-1 for oral cavity cancer. Profiled with immunoSEQ multiplex PCR; TCRdb holds only in-frame clones, not every one. In the table there are 80,000 to 95,000 clones, approximately 84% of which are singletons. Material: PBMCs, obtained before nivolumab (anti-PD-1) treatment. All receptors come from a person between 40 and 79 years old with oral cavity squamous cell carcinoma.

This clone occurred a few times. The J gene is TRBJ2-2, the V gene TRBV5-4; D may match TRBD1 or TRBD2 (5 bases each). Trimming shortened V by 7 bases and J by 6 bases, and 13 bases separated the two germline ends. The germline V gene encodes CDR1 SGHNT and CDR2 YYREEE (reference sequence). CDR3 length: 13 amino acids. The CDR3 protein is CASRRGMAGELFF. The CDR3 nucleotides read TGTGCCAGCCGACGGGGCATGGCCGGGGAGCTGTTTTTT.

This rearrangement joins TRBV5-1 to TRBJ2-3; 9 nucleotides align to TRBD1. This CDR3 is 15 amino acids long. Germline CDR1 reads SGHRS; CDR2 reads YFSETQ. V was clipped by 4 bases and J by 4 bases; unmatched bases: 7. The CDR3 region has the DNA TGCGCCAGCAGCGCCGGGACAGGGTTCTCAGATACGCAGTATTTT. Amino acid sequence: CASSAGTGFSDTQYF.

V usage is TRBV5-4 and J usage is TRBJ1-1; 8 bases are a match to TRBD1. The V segment lost 4 bases and the J segment 0 bases; nucleotides outside the gene matches: 8. The CDR3 runs 16 residues. Per the germline V gene, CDR1 is SGHNT and CDR2 is YYREEE (reference sequence). CDR3 DNA: TGTGCCAGCAGCACTGGCCAGGGGGCCATGAACACTGAAGCTTTCTTT. Translated: CASSTGQGAMNTEAFF.

The CDR3 bases are TGTGCCAGCAGTGGCCTAACCGCAGGGACTGAAGCTTTCTTT. Amino acid sequence: CASSGLTAGTEAFF. The chain is built from TRBV6-1 and TRBJ1-1; a possible D gene is TRBD1 (5 bases). The CDR3 totals 14 residues. Germline V gene lookup returns CDR1 MNHNS and CDR2 SASEGT. Trimming stripped 4 bases from V and 5 bases from J, with 14 bases between.

The chain couples TRBV7-9 to TRBJ2-2; possibly TRBD1 or TRBD2 for D (5 bases each). This CDR3 has 15 residues. Trimming left V 2 bases short and J 5 bases short, with 12 bases between. Germline lookup yields CDR1 SEHNR and CDR2 FQNEAQ (reference sequence). The CDR3 here is CASSLLLEGTGELFF. The CDR3 DNA sequence: TGTGCCAGCAGCTTACTACTCGAGGGGACCGGGGAGCTGTTTTTT.

This chain connects TRBV30 to TRBJ2-3; D is unclear. The ends were cut back, 0 bases at V and 7 bases at J, with 8 bases in the middle. The germline V gene encodes CDR1 GTSNPN and CDR2 SVGIG (reference sequence). The CDR3 contains 12 residues. CDR3 in amino acids: CAWSVPLNTQYF. The CDR3 region has the DNA TGTGCCTGGAGTGTACCCCTTAATACGCAGTATTTT.

By share, this clone counts as medium-sized. J is TRBJ2-6 and V is TRBV7-3; D not certain. The V and J ends lost 1 base and 0 bases respectively, with 10 bases between them. Germline V CDR1 and CDR2: SGHTA, FQGTGA. This CDR3 spans 17 amino acids. CDR3 sequence reads: CASSLNLWDSGANVLTF. In DNA, the CDR3 is TGTGCCAGCAGCTTAAACCTGTGGGACTCTGGGGCCAACGTCCTGACTTTC.

The chain has TRBV7-8 and TRBJ2-7; a possible D gene is TRBD1 (7 bases). V lost 2 bases, J lost 3 bases, and 14 bases lay in between. The CDR3 loop spans 15 amino acids. Germline CDR1 SGHVS, CDR2 FQNEAQ. In DNA, the CDR3 is TGTGCCAGCAGCTTAAGCTCCAGGGGGGTCTACGAGCAGTACTTC. This encodes CASSLSSRGVYEQYF.

The J gene is TRBJ2-7, the V gene TRBV5-1; D is undetermined. CDR1 and CDR2 (germline): SGHRS, YFSETQ. The CDR3 totals 13 residues. Trimming pared 0 bases from V and 7 bases from J, leaving 11 bases between. CDR3 loop: CASSLAQTGEQYF. The CDR3 nucleotides read TGCGCCAGCAGCTTGGCACAGACCGGGGAGCAGTACTTC.

The chain couples TRBV13 to TRBJ2-3; TRBD2 matches 8 bases. This CDR3 has 16 residues. J was trimmed by 4 bases and V by 8 bases; bases with no gene match: 14. From germline, CDR1 is PRHDT and CDR2 FYEKMQ (reference sequence). The CDR3 nucleotides are TGTGCCAGCGCGTCCCCGAATGGACTAGCCGCAGATACGCAGTATTTT. Amino acids: CASASPNGLAADTQYF.

This chain links TRBV25-1 with TRBJ2-6, with D maybe TRBD2 (6 bases). The germline CDR1 and CDR2 sequences are MGHDK and SYGVNS. Trimming pared 1 base from V and 0 bases from J, leaving 7 bases between. The CDR3 consists of 16 residues. CDR3 in amino acids: CASSEWGGSGANVLTF. DNA of the CDR3: TGTGCCAGCAGTGAATGGGGAGGCTCTGGGGCCAACGTCCTGACTTTC. The whole variable domain, filled in from reference TRBV25-1 and TRBJ2-6, reads EADIYQTPRYLVIGTGKKITLECSQTMGHDKMYWYQQDPGMELHLIHYSYGVNSTEKGDLSSESTVSRIRTEHFPLTLESARPSHTSQYLCASSEWGGSGANVLTFGAGSRLTVL.

The chain recombines TRBV16 with TRBJ1-2; 9 bases are shared with TRBD1. Trimming took 2 bases from V and 2 from J; bases not matched to a gene: 3. Germline assignment: CDR1 KGHSY and CDR2 FQNENV. CDR3 length equals 15 residues. The CDR3 coding sequence is TGTGCCAGCAGCCAACCCGGGACAGGGAACTATGGCTACACCTTC. Encoded protein: CASSQPGTGNYGYTF. The variable domain in full, completed from reference TRBV16 and TRBJ1-2, reads GEEVAQTPKHLVRGEGQKAKLYCAPIKGHSYVFWYQQVLKNEFKFLISFQNENVFDETGMPKERFSAKCLPNSPCSLEIQATKLEDSAVYFCASSQPGTGNYGYTFGSGTRLTVV.

The chain joins TRBV30 to TRBJ1-1; no clear D gene. This CDR3 is built from 13 residues. Trimming stripped 3 bases from V and 4 bases from J, with 12 bases between. Germline loops: CDR1 GTSNPN, CDR2 SVGIG (reference sequence). The CDR3 region has the DNA TGTGCCTGGAGCCGGCACCGCCTCACTGAAGCTTTCTTT. It translates to CAWSRHRLTEAFF.

V usage is TRBV6-1 and J usage is TRBJ1-4; 7 nucleotides match TRBD1. CDR1 MNHNS and CDR2 SASEGT come from the germline V gene. V lost 7 bases, J lost 8 bases, and 13 bases stayed unmatched. The CDR3 runs to 15 residues. Here the CDR3 reads CASKITGDGREKLFF. CDR3 coding DNA: TGTGCCAGCAAGATTACAGGGGACGGGCGGGAAAAACTGTTTTTT.

Here the CDR3 DNA reads TGTGCCAGCAGCGCGAACGCGGTAAGCTCCTACGAGCAGTACTTC. Amino acid sequence: CASSANAVSSYEQYF. The chain joins TRBV9 to TRBJ2-7; no clear D gene. In germline, CDR1 is SGDLS, CDR2 YYNGEE. The CDR3 consists of 15 residues. Deletions cut 3 bases from V and 0 bases from J, with 13 bases between.

This chain uses TRBV5-4 with TRBJ2-7; D uncertain. CDR1 is SGHNT, CDR2 YYREEE, per germline (reference sequence). With 0 bases removed from V and 0 bases from J, the gap between germline ends came to 4 bases. The CDR3 covers 13 residues. The CDR3 nucleotides read TGTGCCAGCAGCTTGGGGATCTCCTACGAGCAGTACTTC. Translation: CASSLGISYEQYF.

This chain joins TRBV9 and TRBJ1-3; a weak D match, TRBD1 (5 bases). Germline V gene sequence: CDR1 SGDLS, CDR2 YYNGEE. The CDR3 length is 15 residues. Trimming pared 9 bases from V and 3 bases from J, leaving 19 bases between. The CDR3 protein is CATSRGDSGGNTIYF. The CDR3 region has the DNA TGTGCCACCTCTCGGGGGGACTCGGGTGGAAACACCATATATTTT.

This chain connects TRBV19 to TRBJ1-3, with 9 bases that match TRBD1. The germline gives CDR1 LNHDA, CDR2 SQIVND (reference sequence). With 5 bases clipped from V and 0 bases from J, the junction kept 5 bases outside the gene matches. CDR3 length equals 16 residues. CDR3 DNA: TGTGCCAGTAGTTACCGGGACAGGGCCTCTGGAAACACCATATATTTT. It translates to CASSYRDRASGNTIYF.

This chain links TRBV7-2 with TRBJ2-1, with unresolved D. In germline, CDR1 is SGHTA, CDR2 FQGNSA. Trimming removed 4 bases from V and 6 bases from J, with 16 bases in between. This CDR3 spans 15 amino acids. The CDR3 DNA reads TGTGCCAGCAGCTCCAACTACCTCCTAGGCAATGAGCAGTTCTTC. It specifies CASSSNYLLGNEQFF.

Details on this clone: The same CDR3 can be traced to other DNA sequences in this sample. V and J are TRBV9 and TRBJ2-3; D may be TRBD2 (5 bases). CDR1 and CDR2 (germline): SGDLS, YYNGEE. The CDR3 length is 15 residues. Trimming removed 2 bases at V and 0 bases at J, with 10 bases between. As DNA, the CDR3 is TGTGCCAGCAGCGTCGGGGTCTACAGCACAGATACGCAGTATTTT. Protein product: CASSVGVYSTDTQYF.

By its share, this clone is medium-sized (0.01 to 0.1%). The rearrangement uses TRBV7-2 and TRBJ1-2; TRBD1 agrees at 9 bases. Looked up from germline, CDR1 is SGHTA and CDR2 is FQGNSA. The junction had 11 bases not matched to a gene; V was cut back by 1 base and J by 8 bases. The CDR3 is 16 residues long. The CDR3 DNA is TGTGCCAGCAGCTTAGGGGGGTCCGGGACAGGGCACGGCTACACCTTC. Protein product: CASSLGGSGTGHGYTF.

The J gene is TRBJ1-4, the V gene TRBV5-6; tentative D call: TRBD1 (5 bases). With 0 bases removed from V and 6 bases from J, the gap between germline ends came to 6 bases. Germline assignment: CDR1 SGHDT and CDR2 YYEEEE. This CDR3 region has 13 residues. The DNA for the CDR3 is TGTGCCAGCAGCTTGGGAGGGGATGAAAAACTGTTTTTT. This codes for CASSLGGDEKLFF.

V and J are TRBV6-5 and TRBJ1-1; 8 bases are a match to TRBD1. The germline gives CDR1 MNHEY, CDR2 SVGAGI. The CDR3 is 16 amino acids. Trimming removed 2 bases from V and 4 bases from J; junction bases left unmatched: 9. CDR3 nucleotides: TGTGCCAGCAGTTACCCACTCAGGGGGCCCGGCACTGAAGCTTTCTTT. Amino acids: CASSYPLRGPGTEAFF.

The V gene is TRBV2, the J gene TRBJ2-1; 8 nucleotides line up with TRBD2. The CDR3 spans 16 residues. The V segment lost 3 bases and the J segment 9 bases; nucleotides outside the gene matches: 13. Germline V gene lookup returns CDR1 SNHLY and CDR2 FYNNEI. As DNA, the CDR3 is TGTGCCAGCAGTGAGGGGGCGGGAGGATCTATGGGTGAGCAGTTCTTC. Encoded protein: CASSEGAGGSMGEQFF.

This chain uses TRBV6-5 with TRBJ2-7, with 10 bases lining up with TRBD1. J was trimmed by 2 bases and V by 5 bases; bases with no gene match: 6. The CDR3 runs to 15 residues. The germline V gene has CDR1 MNHEY and CDR2 SVGAGI. The CDR3 DNA is TGTGCCAGCAGTACCGGGACAGGGGACCCCTACGAGCAGTACTTC. It is translated as CASSTGTGDPYEQYF.

The genes are TRBV30 and TRBJ2-2; the D gene is possibly TRBD1 (5 bases). Germline CDR1 reads GTSNPN; CDR2 reads SVGIG (reference sequence). The CDR3 is 13 residues long. Deletions cut 1 base from V and 6 bases from J, with 9 bases between. The CDR3 DNA is TGTGCCTGGAGTGAACAGGTCCCCGGGGAGCTGTTTTTT. Its protein product is CAWSEQVPGELFF. Together with reference TRBV30 and TRBJ2-2, the CDR3 gives the full variable domain: SQTIHQWPATLVQPVGSPLSLECTVEGTSNPNLYWYRQAAGRGLQLLFYSVGIGQISSEVPQNLSASRPQDRQFILSSKKLLLSDSGFYLCAWSEQVPGELFFGEGSRLTVL.

The chain is built from TRBV5-4 and TRBJ2-5, with 10 bases lining up with TRBD2. The CDR3 extends over 16 amino acids. Unmatched junction bases numbered 11, after V lost 4 bases and J lost 5 bases. CDR1 is SGHNT and CDR2 is YYREEE in the germline V gene (reference sequence). The CDR3 sequence: CASSPSSGRARETQYF. The DNA of the CDR3 is TGTGCCAGCAGCCCCTCAAGCGGGAGGGCCCGGGAGACCCAGTACTTC.

The chain has TRBV10-3 and TRBJ1-3; weak D call: TRBD1 (5 bases). The CDR3 sequence is 14 residues long. V lost 4 bases to trimming and J lost 7 bases, with 14 bases between them. Germline V gives CDR1 ENHRY, CDR2 SYGVKD. The CDR3 protein is CAISGGRSGNTIYF. In DNA form, the CDR3 reads TGTGCCATCAGTGGGGGACGGTCCGGGAACACCATATATTTT.

This rearrangement joins TRBV29-1 to TRBJ1-4; D ambiguous. The CDR3 spans 12 residues. Trimming took 8 bases from V and 6 from J, leaving 13 bases between them. Germline CDR1 and CDR2: SQVTM and ANQGSEA. The CDR3 DNA is TGCAGCTCCTATAGCCCGGATGAAAAACTGTTTTTT. It specifies CSSYSPDEKLFF.